The sequence of this T cell receptor (beta chain) was determined in a study of blood T cell repertoires in COVID-19. Study-level information: Researchers got acute and convalescent COVID-19 samples from the United States, Italy and Spain.

This CDR3 has 20 amino acids. The V end was cut by 0 bases, the J end by 2 bases, with 27 bases between. Germline lookup yields CDR1 GTSNPN and CDR2 SVGIG (reference sequence). Recruitment covered roughly 24 US areas and drew participants whose ages spanned about 18 to 90 years. Cohort placement rested on clinical history that participants reported themselves. In its sample, this clone was seen once. Some clones are missing from TCRdb's copy, which holds only in-frame ones; the method was immunoSEQ multiplex PCR. The table records around 330,000 clones, more than 75% of them present only once. Sequencing was done on a sample of PBMCs or T cells enriched from blood (not recorded which). This TCR derives from a man aged 55 to 70 who had recovered from COVID-19. The chain recombines TRBV30 with TRBJ2-3, with a possible D match to TRBD1 (5 bases). Written as DNA, the CDR3 is TGTGCCTGGAGTGTACAGGTACTCAGCGAAGGGAAACCCCTCACAGATACGCAGTATTTT. As protein: CAWSVQVLSEGKPLTDTQYF.